Listed below are T cell receptor beta chains from one sample, sequenced in a study of vaccination effects on CD4 cells after COVID-19. The repertoire was sequenced with immunoSEQ multiplex PCR; TCRdb's copy has only in-frame clones and lacks some. The sample shows about 41,000 clones, about two thirds of them seen only once. These receptors' antigens are unknown. The specimen was CD4+ T cells from PBMCs cultured with HCoV-OC43 spike peptides, collected before COVID-19 vaccination. The receptors derive from a human donor who received a COVID-19 vaccine. Each CDR3 is given with its conserved first and last residue.

V: TRBV7-3; CDR3: CASSLAGGPYEQYF
V: TRBV7-9; CDR3: CASSLTGAGYTF
V: TRBV28; CDR3: CATNQGARNTEAFF
V: TRBV7-9; CDR3: CASSLGLAGSYEQYF
V: TRBV5-1; CDR3: CASSLEQREGLSDTQYF
V: TRBV6-5; CDR3: CATGTGNTIYF
V: TRBV4-3; CDR3: CASSQEGELFF
V: TRBV7-9; CDR3: CASRTGGTNTGELFF
V: TRBV28; CDR3: CASSLGQTGASYNSPLHF
V: TRBV18; CDR3: CASSPGSQGAYNEQFF
V: TRBV4-1; CDR3: CASSQSPTRRDNEQFF
V: TRBV6-1; CDR3: CASSEPRTGYNEQFF
V: TRBV2; CDR3: CASSESGNNYGYTF
V: TRBV5-1; CDR3: CASSLDSSGGNTIYF
V: TRBV19; CDR3: CASSTPLSGAGYEQYF
V: TRBV28; CDR3: CASSFGTRQETQYF
V: TRBV4-1; CDR3: CASSPGLAGGYEQYF
V: TRBV3-1/TRBV3-2; CDR3: CASSQDPGMNEQFF
V: TRBV25-1; CDR3: CASSSGGYYGYTF
V: TRBV6-5; CDR3: CASSLRQYNSPLHF
V: TRBV7-8; CDR3: CASSDQPRTGSFGAFF
V: TRBV2; CDR3: CASRWANTEAFF
V: TRBV4-2; CDR3: CASSQERTIRRADSTGQRNTEAFF
V: TRBV6-5; CDR3: CASSLTPGPQYGYTF
V: TRBV4-3; CDR3: CASSSGQGTATTDTQYF
V: TRBV11-2; CDR3: CASTLTGRPYGYTF
V: TRBV12-3/TRBV12-4; CDR3: CASSPTGPDTQYF
V: TRBV28; CDR3: CASSFRGPGAEAFF
V: TRBV4-3; CDR3: CASSQDLGTWREQYF
V: TRBV6-1; CDR3: CASSGRRLGDRGNQPQHF
V: TRBV10-3; CDR3: CAIREGGYGYTF